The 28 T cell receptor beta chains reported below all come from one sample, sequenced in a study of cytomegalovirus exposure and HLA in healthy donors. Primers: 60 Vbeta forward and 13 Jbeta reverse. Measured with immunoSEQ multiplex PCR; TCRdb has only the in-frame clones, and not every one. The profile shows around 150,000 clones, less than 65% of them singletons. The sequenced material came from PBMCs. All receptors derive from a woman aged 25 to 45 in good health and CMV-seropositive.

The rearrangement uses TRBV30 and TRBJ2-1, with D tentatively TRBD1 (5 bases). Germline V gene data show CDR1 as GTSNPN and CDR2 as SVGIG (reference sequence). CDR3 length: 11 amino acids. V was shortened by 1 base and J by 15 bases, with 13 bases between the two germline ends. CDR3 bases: TGTGCCTGGAGTGCAGGAACCAGGGCGTTCTTC. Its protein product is CAWSAGTRAFF. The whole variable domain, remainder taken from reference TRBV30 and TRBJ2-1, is SQTIHQWPATLVQPVGSPLSLECTVEGTSNPNLYWYRQAAGRGLQLLFYSVGIGQISSEVPQNLSASRPQDRQFILSSKKLLLSDSGFYLCAWSAGTRAFFGPGTRLTVL.

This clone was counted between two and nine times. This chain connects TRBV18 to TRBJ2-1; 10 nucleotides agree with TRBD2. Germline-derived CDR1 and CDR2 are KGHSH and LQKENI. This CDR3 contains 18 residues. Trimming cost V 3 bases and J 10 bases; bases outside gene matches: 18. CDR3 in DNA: TGTGCCAGCTCACCCGCACAGGGGGTTTCTAGCGGGGGAATGGAGCAGTTCTTC. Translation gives CASSPAQGVSSGGMEQFF.

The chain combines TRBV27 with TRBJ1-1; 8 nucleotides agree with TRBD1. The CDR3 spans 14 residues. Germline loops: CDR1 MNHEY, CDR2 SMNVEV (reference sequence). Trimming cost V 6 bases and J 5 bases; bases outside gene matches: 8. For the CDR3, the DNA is TGTGCCAGCAGGTCAGGGGGCGCGAAGACTGAAGCTTTCTTT. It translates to CASRSGGAKTEAFF.

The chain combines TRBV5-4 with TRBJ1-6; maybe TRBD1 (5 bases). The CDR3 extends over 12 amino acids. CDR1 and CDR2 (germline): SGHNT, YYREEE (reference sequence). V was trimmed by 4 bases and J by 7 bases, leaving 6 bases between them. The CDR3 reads CASSGANSPLHF. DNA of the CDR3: TGTGCCAGCAGCGGGGCGAATTCACCCCTCCACTTT.

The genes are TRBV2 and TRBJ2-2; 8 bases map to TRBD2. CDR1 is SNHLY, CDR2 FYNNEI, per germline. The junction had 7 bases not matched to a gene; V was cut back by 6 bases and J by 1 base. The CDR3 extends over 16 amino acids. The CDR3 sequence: CASRVGSGVNTGELFF. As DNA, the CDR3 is TGTGCCAGCAGGGTGGGTAGCGGGGTGAACACCGGGGAGCTGTTTTTT.

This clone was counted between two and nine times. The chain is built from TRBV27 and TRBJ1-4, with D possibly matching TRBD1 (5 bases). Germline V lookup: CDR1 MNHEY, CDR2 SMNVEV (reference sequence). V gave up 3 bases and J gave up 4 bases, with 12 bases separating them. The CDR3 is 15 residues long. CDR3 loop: CASSFAGPRNEKLFF. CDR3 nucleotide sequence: TGTGCCAGCAGTTTCGCAGGGCCTCGTAATGAAAAACTGTTTTTT. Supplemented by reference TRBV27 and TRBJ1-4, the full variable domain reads EAQVTQNPRYLITVTGKKLTVTCSQNMNHEYMSWYRQDPGLGLRQIYYSMNVEVTDKGDVPEGYKVSRKEKRNFPLILESPSPNQTSLYFCASSFAGPRNEKLFFGSGTQLSVL.

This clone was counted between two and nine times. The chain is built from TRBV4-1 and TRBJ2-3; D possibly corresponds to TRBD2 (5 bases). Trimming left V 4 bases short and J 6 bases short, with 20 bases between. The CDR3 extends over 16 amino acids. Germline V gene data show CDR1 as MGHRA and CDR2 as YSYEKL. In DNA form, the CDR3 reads TGCGCCAGCAGCCTTTCCCCGAGCCCCGGGAAGGATACGCAGTATTTT. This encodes CASSLSPSPGKDTQYF.

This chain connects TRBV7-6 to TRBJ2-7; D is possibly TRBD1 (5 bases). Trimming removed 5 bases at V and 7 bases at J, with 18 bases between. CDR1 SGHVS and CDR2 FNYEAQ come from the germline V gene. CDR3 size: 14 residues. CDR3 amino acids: CASSPGILGQEQYF. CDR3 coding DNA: TGTGCCAGCAGCCCAGGGATCTTGGGGCAGGAGCAGTACTTC. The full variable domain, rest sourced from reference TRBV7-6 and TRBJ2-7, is GAGVSQSPRYKVTKRGQDVALRCDPISGHVSLYWYRQALGQGPEFLTYFNYEAQQDKSGLPNDRFSAERPEGSISTLTIQRTEQRDSAMYRCASSPGILGQEQYFGPGTRLTVT.

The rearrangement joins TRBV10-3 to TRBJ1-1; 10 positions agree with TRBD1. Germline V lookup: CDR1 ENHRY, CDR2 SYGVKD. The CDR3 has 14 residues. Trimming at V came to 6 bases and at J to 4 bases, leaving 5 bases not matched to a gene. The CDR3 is CAISQGQGPTEAFF. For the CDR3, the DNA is TGTGCCATCAGCCAGGGACAGGGGCCCACTGAAGCTTTCTTT.

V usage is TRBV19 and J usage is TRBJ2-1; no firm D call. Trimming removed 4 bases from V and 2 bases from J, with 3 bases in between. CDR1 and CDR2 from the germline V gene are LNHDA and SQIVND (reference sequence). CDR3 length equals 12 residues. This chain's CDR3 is CASSTTYNEQFF. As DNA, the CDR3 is TGTGCCAGTAGTACCACCTACAATGAGCAGTTCTTC.

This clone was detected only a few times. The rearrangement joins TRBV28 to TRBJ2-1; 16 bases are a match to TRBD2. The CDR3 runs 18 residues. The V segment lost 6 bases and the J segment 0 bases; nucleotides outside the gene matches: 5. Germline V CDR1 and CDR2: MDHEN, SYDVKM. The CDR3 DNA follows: TGTGCCAGCAGACCGGGACTAGCGGGGGGGACCTCCTACAATGAGCAGTTCTTC. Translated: CASRPGLAGGTSYNEQFF.

The CDR3 DNA reads TGCGCCAGCAGCCAAGTGTATACAGGCCATCAGCCCCAGCATTTT. This codes for CASSQVYTGHQPQHF. The genes are TRBV4-1 and TRBJ1-5; a possible D gene is TRBD1 (5 bases). Looked up from germline, CDR1 is MGHRA and CDR2 is YSYEKL. The V and J ends lost 1 base and 5 bases respectively, with 12 bases between them. This CDR3 region has 15 residues.

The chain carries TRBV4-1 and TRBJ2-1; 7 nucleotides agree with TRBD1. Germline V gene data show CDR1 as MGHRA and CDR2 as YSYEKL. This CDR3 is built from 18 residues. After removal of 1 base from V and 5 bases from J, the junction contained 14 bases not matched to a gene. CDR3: CASSQGIARGRPDNEQFF. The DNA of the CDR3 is TGCGCCAGCAGCCAAGGAATCGCCAGGGGGAGACCCGACAATGAGCAGTTCTTC.

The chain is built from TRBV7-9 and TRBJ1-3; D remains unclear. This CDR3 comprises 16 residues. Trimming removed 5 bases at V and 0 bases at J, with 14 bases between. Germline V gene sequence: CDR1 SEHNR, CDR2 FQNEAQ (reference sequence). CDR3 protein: CASSPSDGSSGNTIYF. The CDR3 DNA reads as TGTGCCAGCAGCCCCTCTGACGGGAGCTCTGGAAACACCATATATTTT.

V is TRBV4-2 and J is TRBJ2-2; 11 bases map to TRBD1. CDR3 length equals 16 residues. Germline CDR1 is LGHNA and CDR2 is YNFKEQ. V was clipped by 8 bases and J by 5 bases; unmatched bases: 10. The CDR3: CASGVGDRGKTGELFF. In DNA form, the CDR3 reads TGTGCCAGCGGCGTCGGGGACAGGGGGAAGACCGGGGAGCTGTTTTTT.

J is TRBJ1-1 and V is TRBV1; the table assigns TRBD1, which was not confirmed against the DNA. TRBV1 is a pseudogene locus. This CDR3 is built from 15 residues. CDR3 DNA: TGCACCAGCAGCCGACAGGGGGCGGGGGTGACTGAAGCTTTCTTT. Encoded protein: CTSSRQGAGVTEAFF.

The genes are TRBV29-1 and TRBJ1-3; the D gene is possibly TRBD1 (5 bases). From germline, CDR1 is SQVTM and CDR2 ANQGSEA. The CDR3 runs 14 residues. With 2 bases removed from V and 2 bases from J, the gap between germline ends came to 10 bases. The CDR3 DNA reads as TGCAGCGTTGAAACGGGGGGAGCTGGAAACACCATATATTTT. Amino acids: CSVETGGAGNTIYF.

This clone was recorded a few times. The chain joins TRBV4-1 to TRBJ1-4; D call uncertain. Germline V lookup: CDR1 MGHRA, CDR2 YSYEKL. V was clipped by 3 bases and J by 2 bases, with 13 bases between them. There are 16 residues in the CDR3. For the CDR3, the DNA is TGCGCCAGCAGCCAGAGGGCTTTCGGGACTAATGAAAAACTGTTTTTT. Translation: CASSQRAFGTNEKLFF.

In DNA, the CDR3 is TGTGCCAGCAGCCCGGCGGGGGCTAGCGGGATAATAGCCGGGGAGCTGTTTTTT. It translates to CASSPAGASGIIAGELFF. The chain is built from TRBV5-4 and TRBJ2-2, with TRBD2 identical over 9 bases. CDR3 length equals 18 residues. The germline gives CDR1 SGHNT, CDR2 YYREEE (reference sequence). V shed 4 bases, J shed 6 bases, and the junction held 16 bases outside the gene matches.

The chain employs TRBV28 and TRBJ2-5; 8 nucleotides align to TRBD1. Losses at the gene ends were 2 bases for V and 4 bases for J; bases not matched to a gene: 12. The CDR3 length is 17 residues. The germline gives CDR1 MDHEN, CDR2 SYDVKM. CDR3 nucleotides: TGTGCCAGCAGTTTACGCCTGGACAGGGTTCGATCAGAGACCCAGTACTTC. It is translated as CASSLRLDRVRSETQYF.

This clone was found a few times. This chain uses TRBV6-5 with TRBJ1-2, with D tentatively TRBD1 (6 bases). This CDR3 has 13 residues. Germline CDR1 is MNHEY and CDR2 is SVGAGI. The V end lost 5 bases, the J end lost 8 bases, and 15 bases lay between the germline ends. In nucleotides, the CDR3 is TGTGCCAGCAGTGACCTGACAGGTCTCGGCTACACCTTC. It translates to CASSDLTGLGYTF.

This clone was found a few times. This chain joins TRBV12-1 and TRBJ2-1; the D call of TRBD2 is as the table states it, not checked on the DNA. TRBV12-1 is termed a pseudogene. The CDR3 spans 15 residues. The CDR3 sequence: CASSPRLAACGEQFF. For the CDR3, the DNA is TGTGCCAGCAGCCCTCGACTAGCGGCCTGCGGTGAGCAGTTCTTC.

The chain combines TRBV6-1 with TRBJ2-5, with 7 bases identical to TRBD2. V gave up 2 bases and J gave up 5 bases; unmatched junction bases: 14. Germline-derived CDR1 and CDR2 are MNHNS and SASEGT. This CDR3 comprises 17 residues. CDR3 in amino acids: CASSEIYGGSSWETQYF. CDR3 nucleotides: TGTGCCAGCAGTGAAATATATGGCGGGAGTTCGTGGGAGACCCAGTACTTC.

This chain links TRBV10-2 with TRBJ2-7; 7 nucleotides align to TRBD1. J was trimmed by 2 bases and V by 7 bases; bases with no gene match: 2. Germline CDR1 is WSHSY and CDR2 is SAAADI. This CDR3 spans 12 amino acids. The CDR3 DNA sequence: TGCGCCAGCAAGACAGGGACCTACGAGCAGTACTTC. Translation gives CASKTGTYEQYF.

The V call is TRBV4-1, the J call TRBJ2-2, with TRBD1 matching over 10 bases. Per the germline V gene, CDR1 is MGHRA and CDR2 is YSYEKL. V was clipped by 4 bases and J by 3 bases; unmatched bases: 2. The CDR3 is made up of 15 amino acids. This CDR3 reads CASSRDRGDTGELFF. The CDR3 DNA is TGCGCCAGCAGCCGGGACAGGGGTGACACCGGGGAGCTGTTTTTT.

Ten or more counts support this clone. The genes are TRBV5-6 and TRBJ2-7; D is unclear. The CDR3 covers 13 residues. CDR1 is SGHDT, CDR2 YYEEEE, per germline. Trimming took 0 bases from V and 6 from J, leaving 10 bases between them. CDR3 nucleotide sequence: TGTGCCAGCAGCTTGGTAACCGGGTTCGAGCAGTACTTC. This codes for CASSLVTGFEQYF.

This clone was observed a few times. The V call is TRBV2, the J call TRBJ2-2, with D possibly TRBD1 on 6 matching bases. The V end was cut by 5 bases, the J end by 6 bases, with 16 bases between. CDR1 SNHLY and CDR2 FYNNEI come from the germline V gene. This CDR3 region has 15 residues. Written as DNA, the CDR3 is TGTGCCAGCAGTCCTGACCAGGGGAGCGCCGGGGAGCTGTTTTTT. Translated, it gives CASSPDQGSAGELFF.

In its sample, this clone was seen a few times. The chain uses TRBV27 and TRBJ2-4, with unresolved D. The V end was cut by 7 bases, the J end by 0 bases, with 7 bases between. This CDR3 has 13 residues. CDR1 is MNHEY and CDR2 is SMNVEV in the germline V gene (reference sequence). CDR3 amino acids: CASKLIAKNIQYF. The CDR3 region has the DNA TGTGCCAGCAAGCTGATAGCCAAAAACATTCAGTACTTC.